This T cell receptor (beta chain) was identified during a study of post-analysis software for immune sequencing data. Study-level results: Among five TRBV segments more frequent in patients than controls were TRBV5-6, TRBV5-1 and TRBV20-1. Controls' normalized Chao1 diversity significantly exceeded that of multiple sclerosis patients.

The library was made from cDNA and included unique molecular identifiers. MiXCR was run by TCRdb on the PCR reads, yielding one entry per CDR3 protein. This sample has over 250,000 distinct CDR3 sequences, with 30% to 45% found just once. The CDR3 has 14 residues. The V gene's germline CDR1 is LNHDA and CDR2 SQIVND (reference sequence). Note on this clonotype: Antigen specificity is unknown. Germline is not matched at one junction end, which may reflect a read error.

The source material was blood. The sequence derives from a girl aged 5 to 17 with multiple sclerosis. The chain is built from TRBV19 and TRBJ2-7; D is uncertain. In DNA, the CDR3 is TGTACCAGCTGCGAGGAAGATTCCTCCTACGAGCAGTACTTC. Translating it yields CTSCEEDSSYEQYF.